The 12 T cell receptor beta chains listed next were all sequenced from one sample in a study of Graves' ophthalmopathy and Graves' hyperthyroidism. Researchers took RNA transcripts and amplified TCR beta CDR3 regions from them. Amplification began with first-round RT-PCR using HTBI primers, then second-round multiplex PCR was performed. TCRdb passed the multiplex PCR reads through MiXCR, listing each CDR3 protein once. The sample includes hundreds of thousands of distinct CDR3 sequences, 22% seen only once; the top ten take more than 5.5%. Sequenced: peripheral blood. The receptor set was obtained from a woman aged 18-29 years with stable Graves' hyperthyroidism. Some clones in this sample may be carry-over from other donors' samples.

This clonotype was detected a few times. The V gene is TRBV12-3 or TRBV12-4, the J gene TRBJ2-2, with D uncertain. The CDR3 totals 15 residues. Trimming removed 3 bases at V and 4 bases at J, with 12 bases between. The CDR3 reads CASSFAALGTGELFF. The CDR3 bases are TGTGCCAGCAGTTTTGCGGCGCTTGGCACCGGGGAGCTGTTTTTT.

This clonotype was counted only a few times. The V gene is TRBV5-6, the J gene TRBJ2-2; 9 bases align to TRBD1. With V trimmed by 3 bases and J by 3 bases, 6 bases remained unmatched. CDR1 and CDR2 (germline): SGHDT, YYEEEE. The CDR3 has 16 residues. This chain's CDR3 is CASSSSQGAYTGELFF. Written as DNA, the CDR3 is TGTGCCAGCAGCTCGTCACAGGGGGCATACACCGGGGAGCTGTTTTTT.

This clonotype was seen once. The chain couples TRBV24-1 to TRBJ1-1; D is possibly TRBD1 (6 bases). Deletions cut 6 bases from V and 4 bases from J, with 11 bases between. Per germline, CDR1 KGHDR and CDR2 SFDVKD. CDR3 length equals 13 residues. CDR3 in amino acids: CATSRQAGTEAFF. The CDR3 bases are TGTGCCACCAGTCGACAGGCCGGCACTGAAGCTTTCTTT.

Ten or more counts support this clonotype. V gene TRBV7-9 combines with J gene TRBJ1-2; D possibly corresponds to TRBD1 (5 bases). The germline gives CDR1 SEHNR, CDR2 FQNEAQ (reference sequence). The CDR3 has 13 amino acids. Trimming took off 5 bases at V and 4 bases at J, with 11 bases between the two ends. CDR3 in DNA: TGTGCCAGCAGCCACGGGACTCCCTATGGCTACACCTTC. Protein product: CASSHGTPYGYTF.

V and J are TRBV2 and TRBJ1-2; D might be TRBD1 (6 bases). V lost 7 bases to trimming and J lost 4 bases, with 13 bases between them. The germline V gene has CDR1 SNHLY and CDR2 FYNNEI. CDR3 length: 13 residues. Here the CDR3 reads CASNTDRAYGYTF. CDR3 in DNA: TGTGCCAGCAATACGGACAGAGCCTATGGCTACACCTTC.

Ten or more counts support this clonotype. The V call is TRBV7-3, the J call TRBJ2-7; 12 positions agree with TRBD2. The germline V gene has CDR1 SGHTA and CDR2 FQGTGA. V lost 5 bases and J lost 3; bases outside the gene matches: 5. CDR3 size: 15 residues. The CDR3 coding sequence is TGTGCCAGCAGCCACACACTAGCGGGAGGCTACGAGCAGTACTTC. Amino acid sequence: CASSHTLAGGYEQYF.

This clonotype was counted a few times. The rearrangement uses TRBV10-3 and TRBJ2-7; TRBD1 matches 9 bases. Germline-derived CDR1 and CDR2 are ENHRY and SYGVKD. CDR3 length equals 18 residues. J lost 5 bases, V lost 8 bases, and 22 bases had no gene match. As DNA, the CDR3 is TGTGCCATCGCTTCGTTTTGGCGGAGGGACAGGGAGGGCGACGAGCAGTACTTC. Amino acid sequence: CAIASFWRRDREGDEQYF.

Only a few counts were recorded for this clonotype. The chain combines TRBV20-1 with TRBJ2-2, with 10 positions matching TRBD2. This CDR3 has 17 amino acids. Germline lookup yields CDR1 DFQATT and CDR2 SNEGSKA (reference sequence). The ends lost 0 bases at V and 4 bases at J; junction bases unmatched: 8. CDR3 nucleotides: TGCAGTGCTAGAGATCTCAGCGGGAGGGCCCCCACCGGGGAGCTGTTTTTT. Encoded protein: CSARDLSGRAPTGELFF.

This clonotype was detected many times. The chain links TRBV6-5 to TRBJ1-6; 8 bases line up with TRBD1. J was trimmed by 10 bases and V by 0 bases; bases with no gene match: 5. Germline V gene data show CDR1 as MNHEY and CDR2 as SVGAGI. The CDR3 consists of 15 residues. The CDR3 DNA is TGTGCCAGCAGTTACTCCGGACAGGGTGGATCACCCCTCCACTTT. Its protein product is CASSYSGQGGSPLHF.

The chain carries TRBV13 and TRBJ2-7; D gene uncertain. The CDR3 loop spans 15 amino acids. With 1 base removed from V and 0 bases from J, the gap between germline ends came to 10 bases. The germline gives CDR1 PRHDT, CDR2 FYEKMQ (reference sequence). This CDR3 is CASSLVGQASYEQYF. CDR3 bases: TGTGCCAGCAGCTTAGTCGGGCAGGCCTCCTACGAGCAGTACTTC.

This clonotype has more than one count but fewer than ten. J is TRBJ1-2 and V is TRBV18, with 10 nucleotides matching TRBD1. Germline lookup yields CDR1 KGHSH and CDR2 LQKENI. The CDR3 covers 13 residues. V shed 5 bases and J 8 bases; nucleotides not matched to a gene: 5. The CDR3 coding sequence is TGTGCCAGCTCAGACCGGGACAGGGGAGGCTACACCTTC. It codes for CASSDRDRGGYTF.

This clonotype appeared a few times. The chain carries TRBV6-2 or TRBV6-3 and TRBJ2-2, with D possibly being TRBD1 or TRBD2 (5 bases each). The V gene lost 5 bases and the J gene lost 8 bases, with 30 bases spanning the gap. The CDR3 is 19 amino acids. The germline V gene has CDR1 MNHEY and CDR2 SVGEGT. CDR3 protein: CASSPVGDLGTRGPGELFF. The CDR3 nucleotides are TGTGCCAGCAGTCCCGTGGGGGATCTGGGAACTAGAGGTCCGGGGGAGCTGTTTTTT.